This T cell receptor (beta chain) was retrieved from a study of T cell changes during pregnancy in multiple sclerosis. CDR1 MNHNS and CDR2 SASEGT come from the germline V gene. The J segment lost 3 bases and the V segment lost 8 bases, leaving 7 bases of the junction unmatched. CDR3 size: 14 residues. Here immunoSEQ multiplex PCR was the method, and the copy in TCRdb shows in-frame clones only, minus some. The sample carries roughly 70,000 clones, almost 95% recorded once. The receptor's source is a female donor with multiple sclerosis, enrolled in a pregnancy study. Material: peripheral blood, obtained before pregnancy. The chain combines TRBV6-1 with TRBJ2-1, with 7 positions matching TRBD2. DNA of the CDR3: TGTGCCAGCGTGGGGCTAGCGGACTACAATGAGCAGTTCTTC. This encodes CASVGLADYNEQFF.